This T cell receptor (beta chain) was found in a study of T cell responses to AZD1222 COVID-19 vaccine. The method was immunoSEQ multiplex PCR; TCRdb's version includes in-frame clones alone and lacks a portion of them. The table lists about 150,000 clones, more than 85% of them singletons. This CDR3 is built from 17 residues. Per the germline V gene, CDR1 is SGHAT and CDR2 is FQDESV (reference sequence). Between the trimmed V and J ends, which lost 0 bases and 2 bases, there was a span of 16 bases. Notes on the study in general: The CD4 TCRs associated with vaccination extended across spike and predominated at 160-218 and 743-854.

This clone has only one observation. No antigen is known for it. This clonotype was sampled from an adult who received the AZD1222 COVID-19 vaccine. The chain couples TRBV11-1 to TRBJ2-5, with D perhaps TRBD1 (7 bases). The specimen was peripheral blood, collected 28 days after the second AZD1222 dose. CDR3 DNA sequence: TGTGCCAGCAGCTTAGCGCTAGGGGGCGCGGGGCAAGAGACCCAGTACTTC. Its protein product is CASSLALGGAGQETQYF.